This is a list of T cell receptor beta chains from one sample in a study of PD-1 blockade in classical Hodgkin lymphoma. TCRdb's table, derived via immunoSEQ multiplex PCR, lists solely in-frame clones and lacks some. The sample lists about 26,000 clones, approximately 78% occurring once. The material was peripheral blood mononuclear cells (PBMCs), obtained before the second cycle of nivolumab. The origin of the receptors is a human donor with classical Hodgkin lymphoma. Both conserved end residues are part of each CDR3. The D gene is left open where the match is weak. Clone size is given for some rows only: seen once, a few or many times, or a class if the clone is expanded.

.	TRBV4-3	TRBJ1-2	.	CASSQVRENGYTF	TGCGCCAGCAGCCAAGTGCGGGAAAATGGCTACACCTTC
.	TRBV5-4	TRBJ2-1	once	CASSKKGITRSYNEQFF	TGTGCCAGCAGCAAGAAGGGGATTACTAGATCCTACAATGAGCAGTTCTTC
TRBD2	TRBV9	TRBJ2-5	.	CASSVLAGGRETQYF	TGTGCCAGCAGCGTTCTAGCGGGGGGACGGGAGACCCAGTACTTC
.	TRBV5-4	TRBJ2-7	.	CASSLEVRVSEQYF	TGTGCCAGCAGCTTGGAGGTCAGGGTATCCGAGCAGTACTTC
TRBD2	TRBV6-6	TRBJ2-3	.	CASSYPRGLAGDTQYF	TGTGCCAGCAGTTACCCGCGAGGACTAGCGGGGGATACGCAGTATTTT
.	TRBV4-3	TRBJ2-2	.	CASSQARPRFDGELFF	TGCGCCAGCAGCCAAGCTCGACCGCGCTTTGACGGGGAGCTGTTTTTT
.	TRBV9	TRBJ2-1	.	CASSSSGGGGEQFF	TGTGCCAGCAGCTCCTCAGGAGGGGGGGGTGAGCAGTTCTTC
.	TRBV11-2	TRBJ2-7	few	CASSLGPTVQYF	TGTGCCAGCAGCTTAGGTCCGACAGTCCAGTACTTC
TRBD1	TRBV4-3	TRBJ1-4	.	CASSQDHRGSEKLFF	TGCGCCAGCAGCCAAGATCACAGGGGGTCTGAAAAACTGTTTTTT
.	TRBV6-5	TRBJ1-2	.	CASSSNRGRSFYGYTF	TGTGCCAGCAGTTCTAATAGGGGGAGGAGTTTCTATGGCTACACCTTC
TRBD1	TRBV5-6	TRBJ2-7	.	CASSSTGTGVTYEQYF	TGTGCCAGCAGCAGTACCGGGACAGGGGTAACCTACGAGCAGTACTTC
.	TRBV29-1	TRBJ1-2	.	CSVWTGQRYGYTF	TGCAGCGTGTGGACGGGCCAAAGGTATGGCTACACCTTC
TRBD2	TRBV7-2	TRBJ2-3	.	CASSPSGSLGDTQYF	TGTGCCAGCAGTCCAAGCGGGAGTTTAGGAGATACGCAGTATTTT
.	TRBV6-5	TRBJ1-5	.	CASSYEDGYNQPQHF	TGTGCCAGCAGTTACGAGGACGGATACAATCAGCCCCAGCATTTT
TRBD2	TRBV7-2	TRBJ2-1	few	CASSLLAGGWGYNEQFF	TGTGCCAGCAGCCTTCTAGCGGGGGGTTGGGGGTACAATGAGCAGTTCTTC
TRBD2	TRBV7-6	TRBJ2-2	.	CASRYISGGSTGELFF	TGTGCCAGCAGATACATTAGCGGGGGCTCCACCGGGGAGCTGTTTTTT
.	TRBV28	TRBJ1-6	.	CASSPGHYNSPLHF	TGTGCCAGCAGCCCGGGACACTATAATTCACCCCTCCACTTT
.	TRBV27	TRBJ1-6	.	CASSLDDAGLHSPLHF	TGTGCCAGCAGCCTTGACGATGCAGGACTCCACTCACCCCTCCACTTT
.	TRBV6-6	TRBJ2-2	.	CASSYAQPNTGELFF	TGTGCCAGCAGTTACGCCCAACCGAACACCGGGGAGCTGTTTTTT
.	TRBV6-1	TRBJ2-7	once	CASSAQFGSYEQYF	TGTGCCAGCAGTGCACAATTCGGCTCCTACGAGCAGTACTTC
.	TRBV15	TRBJ2-3	.	CATSRDFRSGGGRSTDTQYF	TGTGCCACCAGCAGAGATTTTAGGTCAGGGGGCGGGAGGAGCACAGATACGCAGTATTTT
.	TRBV28	TRBJ1-2	.	CASSFLRALSDGYTF	TGTGCCAGCAGTTTTCTCAGGGCGCTTTCCGATGGCTACACCTTC
.	TRBV4-1	TRBJ1-1	few	CASSQDLSPLGRNTEAFF	TGCGCCAGCAGCCAAGATTTATCGCCCCTGGGCAGGAACACTGAAGCTTTCTTT
.	TRBV4-2	TRBJ2-7	.	CASSQGWDGERYF	TGTGCCAGCAGCCAAGGATGGGACGGCGAGCGCTACTTC
TRBD2	TRBV4-3	TRBJ2-3	.	CASSQDVSGGFSTDTQYF	TGCGCCAGCAGCCAAGACGTCAGCGGGGGGTTTAGCACAGATACGCAGTATTTT
TRBD1	TRBV2	TRBJ1-4	.	CASKGQGRKLFF	TGTGCCAGCAAGGGACAGGGAAGAAAACTGTTTTTT
TRBD2	TRBV10-3	TRBJ2-3	.	CAISESSLAGARPTQYF	TGTGCCATCAGTGAGTCGAGCCTAGCGGGGGCCCGGCCGACGCAGTATTTT
.	TRBV5-5	TRBJ1-4	.	CASSFLSTNEKLFF	TGTGCCAGCAGCTTTTTGTCAACTAATGAAAAACTGTTTTTT
TRBD2	TRBV4-3	TRBJ2-1	.	CASSQRGDYNEQFF	TGCGCCAGCAGCCAACGGGGGGACTACAATGAGCAGTTCTTC